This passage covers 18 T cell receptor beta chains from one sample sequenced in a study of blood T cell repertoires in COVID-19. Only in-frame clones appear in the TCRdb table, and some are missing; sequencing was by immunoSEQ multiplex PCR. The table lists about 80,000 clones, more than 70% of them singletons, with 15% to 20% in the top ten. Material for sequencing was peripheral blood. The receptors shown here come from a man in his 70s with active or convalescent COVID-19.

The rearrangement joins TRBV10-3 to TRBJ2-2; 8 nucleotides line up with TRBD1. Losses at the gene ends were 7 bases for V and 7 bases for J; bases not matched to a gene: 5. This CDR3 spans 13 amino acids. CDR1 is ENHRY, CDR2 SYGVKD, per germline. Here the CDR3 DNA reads TGTGCCATCAAGCAGGGGGCGGGCGGGGAGCTGTTTTTT. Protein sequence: CAIKQGAGGELFF.

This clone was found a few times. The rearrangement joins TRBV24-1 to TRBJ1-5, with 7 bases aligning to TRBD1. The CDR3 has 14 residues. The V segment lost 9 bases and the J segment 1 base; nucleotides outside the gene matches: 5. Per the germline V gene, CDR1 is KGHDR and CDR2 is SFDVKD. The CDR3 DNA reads TGTGCCACCCGGGACAGCCGCAGCAATCAGCCCCAGCATTTT. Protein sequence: CATRDSRSNQPQHF.

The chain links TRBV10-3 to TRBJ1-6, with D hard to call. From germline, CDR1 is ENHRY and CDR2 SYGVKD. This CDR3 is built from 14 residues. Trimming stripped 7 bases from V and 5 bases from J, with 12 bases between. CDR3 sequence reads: CAIKPSTNNSPLHF. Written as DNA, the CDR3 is TGTGCCATCAAGCCCTCGACTAATAATTCACCCCTCCACTTT.

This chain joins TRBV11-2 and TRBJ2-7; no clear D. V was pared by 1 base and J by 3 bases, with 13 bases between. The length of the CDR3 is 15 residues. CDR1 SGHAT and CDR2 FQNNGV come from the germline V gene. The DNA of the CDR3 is TGTGCCAGCAGCTTAGTCGATGGGCAGTACTACGAGCAGTACTTC. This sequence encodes CASSLVDGQYYEQYF.

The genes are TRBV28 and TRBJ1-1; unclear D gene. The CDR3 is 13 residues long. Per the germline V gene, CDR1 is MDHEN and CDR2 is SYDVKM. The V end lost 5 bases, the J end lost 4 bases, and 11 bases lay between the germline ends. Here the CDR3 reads CASSPPPSTEAFF. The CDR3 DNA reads TGTGCCAGCAGTCCCCCTCCGAGCACTGAAGCTTTCTTT.

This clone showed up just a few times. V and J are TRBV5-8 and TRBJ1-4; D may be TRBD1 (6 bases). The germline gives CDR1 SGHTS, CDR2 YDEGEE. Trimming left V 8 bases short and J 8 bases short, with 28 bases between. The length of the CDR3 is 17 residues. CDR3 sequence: CASLHLSDSRSLEKLFF. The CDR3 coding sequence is TGTGCCAGTTTACATTTGTCGGACAGCCGCTCGCTCGAAAAACTGTTTTTT.

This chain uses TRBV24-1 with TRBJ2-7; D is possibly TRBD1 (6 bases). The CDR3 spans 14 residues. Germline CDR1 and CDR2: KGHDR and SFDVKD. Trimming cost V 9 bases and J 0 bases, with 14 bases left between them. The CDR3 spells CATSDRSRSYEQYF. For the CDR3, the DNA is TGTGCCACCTCAGACAGGTCCCGCTCCTACGAGCAGTACTTC.

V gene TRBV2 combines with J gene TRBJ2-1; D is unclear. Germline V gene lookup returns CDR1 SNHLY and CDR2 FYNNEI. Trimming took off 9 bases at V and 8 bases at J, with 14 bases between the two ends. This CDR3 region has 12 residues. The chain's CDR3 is CARNRLGYEQFF. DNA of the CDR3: TGTGCCAGGAATCGACTTGGGTATGAGCAGTTCTTC. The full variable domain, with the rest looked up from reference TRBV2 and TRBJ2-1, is EPEVTQTPSHQVTQMGQEVILRCVPISNHLYFYWYRQILGQKVEFLVSFYNNEISEKSEIFDDQFSVERPDGSNFTLKIRSTKLEDSAMYFCARNRLGYEQFFGPGTRLTVL.

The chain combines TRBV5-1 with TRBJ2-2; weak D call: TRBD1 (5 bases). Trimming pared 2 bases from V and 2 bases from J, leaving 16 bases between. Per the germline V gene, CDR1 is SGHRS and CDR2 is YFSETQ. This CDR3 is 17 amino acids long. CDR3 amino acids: CASSFMGQGGNTGELFF. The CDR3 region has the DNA TGCGCCAGCAGCTTTATGGGCCAGGGTGGAAACACCGGGGAGCTGTTTTTT.

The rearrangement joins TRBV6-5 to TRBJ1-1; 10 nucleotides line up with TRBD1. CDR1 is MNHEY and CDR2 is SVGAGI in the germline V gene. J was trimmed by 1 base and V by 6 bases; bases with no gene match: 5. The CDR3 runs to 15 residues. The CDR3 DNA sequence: TGTGCCAGCAGGCCGACAGGGGGCGGGAACACTGAAGCTTTCTTT. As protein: CASRPTGGGNTEAFF.

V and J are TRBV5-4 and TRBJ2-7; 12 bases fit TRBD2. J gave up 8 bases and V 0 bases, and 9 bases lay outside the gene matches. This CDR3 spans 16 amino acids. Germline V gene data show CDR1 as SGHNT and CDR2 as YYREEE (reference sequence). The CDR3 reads CASSLVGASGGGKQYF. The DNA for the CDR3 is TGTGCCAGCAGCTTGGTAGGGGCTAGCGGGGGGGGCAAGCAGTACTTC.

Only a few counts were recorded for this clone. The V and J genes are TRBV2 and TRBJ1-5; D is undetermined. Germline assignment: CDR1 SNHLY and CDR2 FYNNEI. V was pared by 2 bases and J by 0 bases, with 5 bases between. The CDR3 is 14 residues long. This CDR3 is CASSENNSNQPQHF. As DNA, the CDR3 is TGTGCCAGCAGTGAAAACAATAGCAATCAGCCCCAGCATTTT.

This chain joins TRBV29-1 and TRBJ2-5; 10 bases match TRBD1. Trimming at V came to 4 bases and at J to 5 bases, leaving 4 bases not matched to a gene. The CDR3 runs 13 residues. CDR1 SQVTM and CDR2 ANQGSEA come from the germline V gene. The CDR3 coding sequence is TGCAGCGTTGGACCGGGACAGGGGGAGACCCAGTACTTC. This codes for CSVGPGQGETQYF.

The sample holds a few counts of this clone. The CDR3 nucleotides read TGCAGTGCTAGTGACAGGGGCTATGGCTACACCTTC. Its translation: CSASDRGYGYTF. The chain is built from TRBV20-1 and TRBJ1-2; TRBD1 aligns across 8 bases. The junction had 1 base not matched to a gene; V was cut back by 3 bases and J by 4 bases. Per the germline V gene, CDR1 is DFQATT and CDR2 is SNEGSKA (reference sequence). CDR3 length equals 12 residues.

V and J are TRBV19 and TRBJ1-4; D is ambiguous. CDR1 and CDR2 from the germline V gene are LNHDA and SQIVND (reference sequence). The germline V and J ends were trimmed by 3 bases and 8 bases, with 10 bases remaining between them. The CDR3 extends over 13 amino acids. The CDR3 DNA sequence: TGTGCCAGTAGTATGACACGGCAGGAAAAACTGTTTTTT. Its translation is CASSMTRQEKLFF.

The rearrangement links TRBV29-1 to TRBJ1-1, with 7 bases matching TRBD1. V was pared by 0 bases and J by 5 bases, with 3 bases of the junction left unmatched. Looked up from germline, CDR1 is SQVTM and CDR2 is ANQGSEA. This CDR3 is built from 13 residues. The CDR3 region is CSVEDLQGTEAFF. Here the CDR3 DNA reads TGCAGCGTTGAAGATTTACAGGGGACTGAAGCTTTCTTT.

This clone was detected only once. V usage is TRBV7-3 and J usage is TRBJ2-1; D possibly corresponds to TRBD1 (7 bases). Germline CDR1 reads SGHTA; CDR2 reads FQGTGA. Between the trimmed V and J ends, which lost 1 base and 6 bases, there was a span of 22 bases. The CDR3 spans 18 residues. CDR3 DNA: TGTGCCAGCAGCTTAAATTACAGGGGCGGGATTCGGGCCAATGAGCAGTTCTTC. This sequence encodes CASSLNYRGGIRANEQFF.

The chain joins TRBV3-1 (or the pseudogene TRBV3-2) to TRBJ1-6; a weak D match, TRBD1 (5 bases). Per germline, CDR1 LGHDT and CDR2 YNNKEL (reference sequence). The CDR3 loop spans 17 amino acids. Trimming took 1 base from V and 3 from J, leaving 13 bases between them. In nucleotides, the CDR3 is TGTGCCAGCAGCCAAGCCGGGACTACGTACTATAATTCACCCCTCCACTTT. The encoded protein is CASSQAGTTYYNSPLHF.